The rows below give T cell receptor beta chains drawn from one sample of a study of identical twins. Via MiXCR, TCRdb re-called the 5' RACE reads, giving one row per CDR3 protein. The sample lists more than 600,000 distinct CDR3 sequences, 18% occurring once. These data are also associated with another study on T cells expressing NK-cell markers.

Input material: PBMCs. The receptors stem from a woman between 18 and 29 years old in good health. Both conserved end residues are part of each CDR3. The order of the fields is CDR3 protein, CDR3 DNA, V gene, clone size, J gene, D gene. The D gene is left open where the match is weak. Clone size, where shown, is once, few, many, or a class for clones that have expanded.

CDR3 protein: CASSVSGGHRTGTQYF
CDR3 DNA: TGTGCCAGCAGCGTTAGCGGGGGCCATCGCACAGGTACGCAGTATTTT
V gene: TRBV9
clone size: NA
J gene: TRBJ2-3
D gene: TRBD2

CDR3 protein: CASSWLGPGTDTQYF
CDR3 DNA: TGTGCCAGCAGCTGGTTAGGGCCCGGGACAGATACGCAGTATTTT
V gene: TRBV7-2
clone size: NA
J gene: TRBJ2-3
D gene: NA

CDR3 protein: CSASFPQGYNEQFF
CDR3 DNA: TGCAGTGCTAGTTTCCCCCAGGGCTACAATGAGCAGTTCTTC
V gene: TRBV20-1
clone size: few
J gene: TRBJ2-1
D gene: NA

CDR3 protein: CASSRTDRYDEQYF
CDR3 DNA: TGTGCCAGCTCACGGACGGACAGGTACGACGAGCAGTACTTC
V gene: TRBV18
clone size: few
J gene: TRBJ2-7
D gene: TRBD1

CDR3 protein: CASSKGLAVYEQYF
CDR3 DNA: TGTGCCAGCAGTAAGGGACTAGCGGTCTACGAGCAGTACTTC
V gene: TRBV6-1
clone size: many
J gene: TRBJ2-7
D gene: TRBD2

CDR3 protein: CSVDSLQGANTGELFF
CDR3 DNA: TGCAGCGTTGATAGTTTACAGGGCGCGAACACCGGGGAGCTGTTTTTT
V gene: TRBV29-1
clone size: NA
J gene: TRBJ2-2
D gene: NA

CDR3 protein: CSASTTVTEAFF
CDR3 DNA: TGCAGTGCTTCTACGACGGTCACTGAAGCTTTCTTT
V gene: TRBV20-1
clone size: NA
J gene: TRBJ1-1
D gene: NA

CDR3 protein: CASSRGLRISETQYF
CDR3 DNA: TGTGCCAGCAGCCGGGGACTAAGAATCAGTGAGACCCAGTACTTC
V gene: TRBV7-8
clone size: many
J gene: TRBJ2-5
D gene: TRBD2

CDR3 protein: CSARVGGGGDTQYF
CDR3 DNA: TGCAGTGCTAGAGTTGGAGGGGGCGGGGATACGCAGTATTTT
V gene: TRBV20-1
clone size: NA
J gene: TRBJ2-3
D gene: NA

CDR3 protein: CSAPLATSTDTQYF
CDR3 DNA: TGCAGTGCTCCACTAGCGACAAGCACAGATACGCAGTATTTT
V gene: TRBV20-1
clone size: few
J gene: TRBJ2-3
D gene: TRBD2